Shown below are 25 T cell receptor beta chains from a single sample sequenced in a study of cytomegalovirus exposure and HLA in healthy donors. Sequenced by immunoSEQ multiplex PCR; TCRdb stores in-frame clones only, minus some. Of tens of thousands of clones in the sample, about 97% were seen once. The sample taken for sequencing was PBMCs. These receptors were taken from a man aged 30 to 45 in good health and CMV-seropositive.

This clone was seen once. The chain is built from TRBV18 and TRBJ2-2; TRBD2 matches at 8 bases. The V and J ends lost 6 bases and 6 bases, in that order; junction bases with no gene match: 12. This CDR3 comprises 16 residues. Germline assignment: CDR1 KGHSH and CDR2 LQKENI. Here the CDR3 DNA reads TGTGCCAGCTCGCCGGGAGGGCCCGCGAGGGCCGGGGAGCTGTTTTTT. Protein product: CASSPGGPARAGELFF. Full variable domain (missing parts from reference TRBV18 and TRBJ2-2): NAGVMQNPRHLVRRRGQEARLRCSPMKGHSHVYWYRQLPEEGLKFMVYLQKENIIDESGMPKERFSAEFPKEGPSILRIQQVVRGDSAAYFCASSPGGPARAGELFFGEGSRLTVL.

This rearrangement joins TRBV28 to TRBJ1-4; D might be TRBD1 (5 bases). Germline CDR1 and CDR2: MDHEN and SYDVKM. The length of the CDR3 is 16 residues. Trimming removed 6 bases from V and 8 bases from J, with 22 bases in between. Here the CDR3 reads CASRSGGTRSHEKLFF. CDR3 DNA sequence: TGTGCCAGCAGATCAGGAGGGACCCGAAGCCACGAAAAACTGTTTTTT.

The chain uses TRBV6-1 and TRBJ2-7; D perhaps matches TRBD2 (6 bases). The length of the CDR3 is 16 residues. Germline V gene data show CDR1 as MNHNS and CDR2 as SASEGT. V was shortened by 2 bases and J by 6 bases, with 20 bases between the two germline ends. The CDR3 nucleotides are TGTGCCAGCAGTGAACCCTGGGTTAGTGTGGAGGGCGAGCAGTACTTC. This translates into CASSEPWVSVEGEQYF.

The chain couples TRBV5-1 to TRBJ2-1; D is undetermined. The CDR3 runs to 13 residues. Looked up from germline, CDR1 is SGHRS and CDR2 is YFSETQ. The V gene lost 2 bases and the J gene lost 10 bases, with 13 bases spanning the gap. The CDR3 loop reads CASSLEALREQFF. In nucleotides, the CDR3 is TGCGCCAGCAGCTTAGAGGCCCTGAGGGAGCAGTTCTTC. Full variable domain (remainder filled in from reference TRBV5-1 and TRBJ2-1): KAGVTQTPRYLIKTRGQQVTLSCSPISGHRSVSWYQQTPGQGLQFLFEYFSETQRNKGNFPGRFSGRQFSNSRSEMNVSTLELGDSALYLCASSLEALREQFFGPGTRLTVL.

CDR3 sequence (DNA): TGTGCCAGCAGCTTGGGAGCGGGAGGGCCCTACGAGCAGTACTTC. Protein: CASSLGAGGPYEQYF. This chain joins TRBV5-4 and TRBJ2-7; 10 nucleotides line up with TRBD2. Germline loops: CDR1 SGHNT, CDR2 YYREEE (reference sequence). Losses at the gene ends were 0 bases for V and 2 bases for J; bases not matched to a gene: 2. The CDR3 totals 15 residues.

This clone was recorded once. The V call is TRBV19, the J call TRBJ2-5, with TRBD2 matching over 15 bases. Germline V CDR1 and CDR2: LNHDA, SQIVND (reference sequence). Germline trimming cut 4 bases from V and 3 bases from J; bases unmatched to any gene: 3. The CDR3 consists of 16 residues. CDR3 residues: CASSTGLAGGKETQYF. In DNA form, the CDR3 reads TGTGCCAGTAGTACGGGACTAGCGGGAGGAAAAGAGACCCAGTACTTC.

The chain recombines TRBV7-8 with TRBJ2-7, with 8 nucleotides matching TRBD2. CDR1 SGHVS and CDR2 FQNEAQ come from the germline V gene. The CDR3 spans 15 residues. J gave up 2 bases and V 2 bases, and 5 bases lay outside the gene matches. DNA for the CDR3: TGTGCCAGCAGCTTAACCGGGAGGGTTCCCTACGAGCAGTACTTC. Its protein is CASSLTGRVPYEQYF.

The V call is TRBV4-3, the J call TRBJ2-1, with D perhaps matching TRBD2 (6 bases). CDR3 length: 16 amino acids. CDR1 and CDR2 (germline): LGHNA, YSLEER. V was pared by 0 bases and J by 7 bases, with 16 bases between. The CDR3 DNA follows: TGCGCCAGCAGCCAAGATCCGGGCGGGGCCCGAAATGAGCAGTTCTTC. Encoded protein: CASSQDPGGARNEQFF.

The chain links TRBV18 to TRBJ1-2, with 9 bases matching TRBD1. The junction had 9 bases not matched to a gene; V was cut back by 1 base and J by 3 bases. CDR3 length: 17 amino acids. Germline assignment: CDR1 KGHSH and CDR2 LQKENI. The CDR3 DNA follows: TGTGCCAGCTCACCACGCTCCGGGACAGGGCAGGACTATGGCTACACCTTC. Its protein product is CASSPRSGTGQDYGYTF.

The chain carries TRBV4-3 and TRBJ2-7; TRBD2 matches 7 bases. With 2 bases clipped from V and 3 bases from J, the junction kept 7 bases outside the gene matches. The CDR3 extends over 15 amino acids. CDR1 and CDR2 from the germline V gene are LGHNA and YSLEER. The CDR3 sequence: CASSQSPASGYEQYF. The CDR3 region has the DNA TGCGCCAGCAGCCAATCCCCGGCTAGCGGCTACGAGCAGTACTTC.

This clone came up once. One end of the junction does not line up with germline, which may come from a read error. The chain employs TRBV28 and TRBJ2-5; 7 bases line up with TRBD2. From germline, CDR1 is MDHEN and CDR2 SYDVKM. This CDR3 region has 14 residues. In nucleotides, the CDR3 is TGTGCCAGCAGTTTGGGAGGGAACCAAGCGACCCAGTACTTC. Encoded protein: CASSLGGNQATQYF. The full variable domain, rest sourced from reference TRBV28 and TRBJ2-5, is DVKVTQSSRYLVKRTGEKVFLECVQDMDHENMFWYRQDPGLGLRLIYFSYDVKMKEKGDIPEGYSVSREKKERFSLILESASTNQTSMYLCASSLGGNQATQYFGPGTRLLVL.

The chain combines TRBV30 with TRBJ1-1; D is undetermined. The CDR3 loop spans 12 amino acids. CDR1 and CDR2 (germline): GTSNPN, SVGIG (reference sequence). Deletions cut 2 bases from V and 0 bases from J, with 4 bases between. Here the CDR3 DNA reads TGTGCCTGGAGTCGTATGAACACTGAAGCTTTCTTT. It translates to CAWSRMNTEAFF.

V is TRBV7-9 and J is TRBJ2-7; possibly TRBD1 for D (5 bases). The CDR3 extends over 15 amino acids. Trimming removed 1 base at V and 2 bases at J, with 12 bases between. Germline assignment: CDR1 SEHNR and CDR2 FQNEAQ (reference sequence). The CDR3 here is CASSLVGEGAYEQYF. CDR3 coding DNA: TGTGCCAGCAGCTTAGTCGGTGAAGGGGCCTACGAGCAGTACTTC.

The chain links TRBV6-6 to TRBJ1-2; 10 bases fit TRBD1. Germline values: CDR1 MNHNY, CDR2 SVGAGI (reference sequence). The V segment lost 5 bases and the J segment 2 bases; nucleotides outside the gene matches: 5. CDR3 length: 15 amino acids. The chain's CDR3 is CASSPDRGQNYGYTF. The CDR3 DNA is TGTGCCAGCAGTCCCGACAGGGGGCAGAACTATGGCTACACCTTC.

This clone was seen only once. The chain employs TRBV25-1 and TRBJ1-4, with 9 positions matching TRBD1. After removal of 6 bases from V and 4 bases from J, the junction contained 6 bases not matched to a gene. The CDR3 has 15 amino acids. Germline V gene sequence: CDR1 MGHDK, CDR2 SYGVNS. For the CDR3, the DNA is TGTGCCAGCAGAGCACAGGGGGCAGGTAATGAAAAACTGTTTTTT. Protein: CASRAQGAGNEKLFF.

This chain links TRBV7-3 with TRBJ2-7, with D maybe TRBD2 (5 bases). Germline loops: CDR1 SGHTA, CDR2 FQGTGA. The CDR3 contains 14 residues. V was shortened by 5 bases and J by 0 bases, with 11 bases between the two germline ends. The CDR3 region has the DNA TGTGCCAGCAGCCCGTATAGCGCCTCCTACGAGCAGTACTTC. Its translation is CASSPYSASYEQYF.

The rearrangement joins TRBV15 to TRBJ2-7; D gene uncertain. This CDR3 contains 14 residues. V was pared by 1 base and J by 5 bases, with 12 bases between. Per the germline V gene, CDR1 is LNHNV and CDR2 is YYDKDF (reference sequence). CDR3 bases: TGTGCCACCAGCAGAGGAGCCAGAAGCGACGAGCAGTACTTC. Protein product: CATSRGARSDEQYF.

V is TRBV6-6 and J is TRBJ2-3; a possible D gene is TRBD2 (5 bases). V was pared by 2 bases and J by 5 bases, with 11 bases between. CDR1 is MNHNY, CDR2 SVGAGI, per germline (reference sequence). This CDR3 is built from 14 residues. This CDR3 reads CASSYVASLDTQYF. CDR3 in DNA: TGTGCCAGCAGTTACGTCGCTAGCTTAGATACGCAGTATTTT.

This chain uses TRBV5-1 with TRBJ1-2; D not certain. This CDR3 region has 14 residues. Between the trimmed V and J ends, which lost 4 bases and 6 bases, there was a span of 16 bases. CDR1 is SGHRS and CDR2 is YFSETQ in the germline V gene. The CDR3 here is CASSPTATGDGYTF. The CDR3 bases are TGCGCCAGCAGCCCGACCGCAACCGGGGATGGCTACACCTTC.

The V call is TRBV27, the J call TRBJ2-1; 9 nucleotides agree with TRBD2. This CDR3 region has 14 residues. CDR1 is MNHEY and CDR2 is SMNVEV in the germline V gene (reference sequence). V was pared by 7 bases and J by 6 bases, with 7 bases of the junction left unmatched. The CDR3 protein is CASMGLAGRNEQFF. CDR3 nucleotide sequence: TGTGCCAGCATGGGGCTAGCGGGACGCAATGAGCAGTTCTTC.

The V and J genes are TRBV4-1 and TRBJ2-7; no clear D. The ends were cut back, 5 bases at V and 8 bases at J, with 25 bases in the middle. Germline V lookup: CDR1 MGHRA, CDR2 YSYEKL. The CDR3 is 16 residues long. The CDR3 bases are TGCGCCAGCAGCTCGTACCTGGGCAGAGTCCCCCTCAAGCAGTACTTC. It is translated as CASSSYLGRVPLKQYF.

The gene calls are TRBV6-1 and TRBJ2-3; TRBD2 matches at 8 bases. This CDR3 has 15 amino acids. The V segment lost 5 bases and the J segment 1 base; nucleotides outside the gene matches: 5. From germline, CDR1 is MNHNS and CDR2 SASEGT. The CDR3 nucleotides are TGTGCCAGCAGTTTGGGACTAGTGGGCACAGATACGCAGTATTTT. Amino acid sequence: CASSLGLVGTDTQYF.

This chain uses TRBV29-1 with TRBJ1-2; D is uncertain. The germline V gene encodes CDR1 SQVTM and CDR2 ANQGSEA. The V end was cut by 3 bases, the J end by 4 bases, with 12 bases between. The CDR3 is 13 amino acids. CDR3: CSVDGAGAYGYTF. The CDR3 nucleotides read TGCAGCGTTGATGGTGCGGGCGCCTATGGCTACACCTTC. The entire variable domain, with the rest obtained from reference TRBV29-1 and TRBJ1-2, is as follows: SAVISQKPSRDICQRGTSLTIQCQVDSQVTMMFWYRQQPGQSLTLIATANQGSEATYESGFVIDKFPISRPNLTFSTLTVSNMSPEDSSIYLCSVDGAGAYGYTFGSGTRLTVV.

The genes are TRBV7-2 and TRBJ2-5; a weak D match, TRBD1 (5 bases). Per the germline V gene, CDR1 is SGHTA and CDR2 is FQGNSA. The CDR3 is 15 amino acids. V lost 0 bases and J lost 6, with 14 bases in between. The CDR3 DNA is TGTGCCAGCAGCTTAGCGGACGGACAAAGACAGACCCAGTACTTC. Translating gives CASSLADGQRQTQYF.

This clone was seen only once. The gene calls are TRBV5-4 and TRBJ1-1; D is perhaps TRBD1 (6 bases). V lost 2 bases and J 3 bases, leaving 11 bases between the germline ends. This CDR3 region has 14 residues. Looked up from germline, CDR1 is SGHNT and CDR2 is YYREEE (reference sequence). Written as DNA, the CDR3 is TGTGCCAGCAGCTTCAGGGGTAGGGACACTGAAGCTTTCTTT. Translating it yields CASSFRGRDTEAFF.